The clone carrying this T cell receptor (beta chain) has more than one count but fewer than ten. Its antigen is still unknown. Time point defined: week 5, during vaccination. Topical imiquimod accompanied each vaccine dose, which consisted of 300 ug of mutant IDH1 20-mer peptide. This specimen comes from a study of a mutant IDH1 vaccine in newly diagnosed glioma. In the study overall: Once 4-6 weeks had passed after radiotherapy alone, vaccination started, or it started with temozolomide cycles. Former treatment meant radiotherapy, temozolomide, or both; the majority had gotten both.

V lost 4 bases and J 5 bases, leaving 8 bases between the germline ends. This CDR3 has 12 amino acids. CDR1 MDHEN and CDR2 SYDVKM come from the germline V gene. Libraries were prepared by immunoSEQ multiplex PCR; TCRdb keeps only in-frame clonotypes and omits some of them. This sample carries about 30,000 clones, about 90% of them seen once, and the ten largest clones take around 3.5%. The chain recombines TRBV28 with TRBJ2-5; D ambiguous. The TCR comes from a woman aged 40 to 50 with glioma. Some clones in this sample may be carry-over from other donors' samples. Source: peripheral blood mononuclear cells (PBMCs), taken from a glioma patient whose treatment included an IDH1 peptide vaccine. The CDR3 loop is CASSSQRETQYF. In nucleotides, the CDR3 is TGTGCCAGCAGTTCCCAAAGGGAGACCCAGTACTTC.